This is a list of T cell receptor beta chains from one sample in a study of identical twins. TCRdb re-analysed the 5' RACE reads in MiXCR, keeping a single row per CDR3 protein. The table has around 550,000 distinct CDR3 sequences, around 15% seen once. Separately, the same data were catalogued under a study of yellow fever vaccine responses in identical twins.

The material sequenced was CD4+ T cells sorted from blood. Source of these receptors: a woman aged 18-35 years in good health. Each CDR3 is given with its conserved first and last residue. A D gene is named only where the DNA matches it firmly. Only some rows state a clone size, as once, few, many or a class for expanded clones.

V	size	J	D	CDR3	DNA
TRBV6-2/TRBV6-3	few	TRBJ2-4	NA	CASSYPAGSIAKNIQYF	TGTGCCAGCAGTTACCCGGCCGGATCTATAGCCAAAAACATTCAGTACTTC
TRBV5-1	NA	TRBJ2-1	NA	CASSSGFGEQFF	TGCGCCAGCAGCTCCGGTTTTGGTGAGCAGTTCTTC
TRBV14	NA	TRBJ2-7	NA	CASGRPGEQYF	TGTGCCAGCGGACGGCCAGGCGAGCAGTACTTC
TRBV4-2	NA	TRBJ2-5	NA	CASVRRATEETQYF	TGTGCCAGCGTTCGACGCGCTACCGAGGAGACCCAGTACTTC
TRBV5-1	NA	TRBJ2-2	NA	CASSLRRFTWELFF	TGTGCCAGCAGCTTGAGGCGGTTCACCTGGGAGCTGTTTTTT
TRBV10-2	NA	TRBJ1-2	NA	CATSGRAQQGYTF	TGCGCCACCTCGGGCAGGGCCCAACAAGGCTACACCTTC
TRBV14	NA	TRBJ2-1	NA	CASSQNRGGNEQFF	TGTGCCAGCAGCCAAAATCGTGGAGGGAATGAGCAGTTCTTC
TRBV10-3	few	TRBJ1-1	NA	CAITEGTEAFF	TGTGCCATCACTGAGGGGACTGAAGCTTTCTTT
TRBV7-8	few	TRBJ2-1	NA	CASSRGEAQHYEQFF	TGTGCCAGCAGCCGAGGGGAGGCCCAGCACTATGAGCAGTTCTTC
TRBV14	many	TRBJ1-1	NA	CASSQGGEAFF	TGTGCCAGCAGCCAAGGGGGTGAAGCTTTCTTT
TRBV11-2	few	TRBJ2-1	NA	CASTQGGWTDQFF	TGTGCCAGCACCCAGGGGGGGTGGACTGATCAGTTCTTC
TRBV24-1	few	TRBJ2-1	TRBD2	CATSELGLVGEQFF	TGTGCCACCAGTGAACTGGGACTAGTCGGCGAGCAGTTCTTC
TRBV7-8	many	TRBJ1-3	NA	CASSKNREPSGNTIYF	TGTGCCAGCAGCAAAAACAGGGAGCCCTCTGGAAACACCATATATTTT
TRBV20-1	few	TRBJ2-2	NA	CSAVTNANTGELFF	TGCAGTGCGGTGACTAACGCGAACACCGGGGAGCTGTTTTTT
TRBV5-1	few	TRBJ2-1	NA	CASTGSSYNEQFF	TGCGCCAGCACCGGTAGCTCCTACAATGAGCAGTTCTTC
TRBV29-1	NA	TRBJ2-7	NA	CSVLDTYEQYF	TGCAGCGTCCTTGATACCTACGAGCAGTACTTC
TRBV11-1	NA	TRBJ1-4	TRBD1	CASSPNRDSGVTNEKLFF	TGTGCCAGCAGCCCCAATCGGGACAGCGGCGTGACTAATGAAAAACTGTTTTTT
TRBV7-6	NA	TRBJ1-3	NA	CASSIGNSGNTIYF	TGTGCCAGCAGCATAGGGAACTCTGGAAACACCATATATTTT
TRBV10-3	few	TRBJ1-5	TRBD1	CAISAGTGAQPQHF	TGTGCCATCAGTGCGGGGACAGGGGCTCAGCCCCAGCATTTT
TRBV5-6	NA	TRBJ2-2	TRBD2	CASSSTVSGRRMTGELFF	TGTGCCAGCAGCTCGACCGTTAGCGGGCGGCGGATGACCGGGGAGCTGTTTTTT
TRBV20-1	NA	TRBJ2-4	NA	CSARLGLIAKNIQYF	TGCAGTGCGAGATTGGGTCTAATAGCCAAAAACATTCAGTACTTC
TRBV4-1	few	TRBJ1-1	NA	CASSHYQNTEAFF	TGCGCCAGCAGCCATTATCAGAACACTGAAGCTTTCTTT